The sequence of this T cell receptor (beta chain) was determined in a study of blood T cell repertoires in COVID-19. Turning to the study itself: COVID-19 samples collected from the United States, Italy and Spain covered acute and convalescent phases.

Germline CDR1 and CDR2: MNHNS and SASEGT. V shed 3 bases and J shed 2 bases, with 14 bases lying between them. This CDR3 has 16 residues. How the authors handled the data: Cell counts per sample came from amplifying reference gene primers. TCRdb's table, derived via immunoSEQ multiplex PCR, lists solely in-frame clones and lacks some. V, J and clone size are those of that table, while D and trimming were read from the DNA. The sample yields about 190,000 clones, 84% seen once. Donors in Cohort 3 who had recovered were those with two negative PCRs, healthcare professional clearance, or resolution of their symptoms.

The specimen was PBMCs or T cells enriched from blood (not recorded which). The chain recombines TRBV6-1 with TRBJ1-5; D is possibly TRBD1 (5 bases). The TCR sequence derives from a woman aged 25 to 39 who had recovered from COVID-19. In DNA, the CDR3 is TGTGCCAGCAGTGATACTACGACAGAGGGCAATCAGCCCCAGCATTTT. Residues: CASSDTTTEGNQPQHF.